Detailed here is one T cell receptor (beta chain). The sample is drawn from a study of T cell responses to AZD1222 COVID-19 vaccine. The repertoire was sequenced with immunoSEQ multiplex PCR; TCRdb's copy has only in-frame clones and lacks some. The table includes under 120,000 clones, just under 95% detected once. Trimming removed 6 bases from V and 0 bases from J, with 8 bases in between. The germline V gene encodes CDR1 MDHEN and CDR2 SYDVKM. The CDR3 runs 13 residues. The receptor comes from an adult in good health. The chain recombines TRBV28 with TRBJ1-1; D is unclear. The sample here was peripheral blood, taken on day 0 of AZD1222 vaccination. The CDR3 bases are TGTGCCAGCAGGGGCCCAATGAACACTGAAGCTTTCTTT. It codes for CASRGPMNTEAFF.